A selection of T cell receptor beta chains follows, all from one sample in a study of blood T cell repertoires in COVID-19. Profiling relied on immunoSEQ multiplex PCR, and the TCRdb table lists in-frame clones only, not all of them. The sample yields roughly 200,000 clones, around 85% seen once. Sequencing used PBMCs or T cells enriched from blood (not recorded which). Source of these receptors: a man aged 35 to 55 who had recovered from COVID-19. The conserved cysteine and the conserved F or W are not part of the CDR3 here.

>TRBV10-2|TRBJ2-1
ASSEGRAREQF
>TRBV5-1|TRBJ2-7
ASSLAGTDSLYEQY
>TRBV24-1|TRBJ1-1
ATSSRGAAEAF
>TRBV11-2|TRBJ2-7
ASSARDRGDEQY
>TRBV19|TRBJ1-1
ASSILGGNTEAF
>TRBV5-6|TRBJ2-2
ASSLEGDTGELF
>TRBV5-4|TRBJ2-7
ASSDGLLSYEQY
>TRBV10-3|TRBJ2-1
AISKDRGGDNEQF
>TRBV21-1|TRBJ1-5
ASSKVRTGGNQPQH
>TRBV7-9|TRBJ2-5
ASIPSGSETQY
>TRBV18|TRBJ1-1
ASSPRGGDREAF
>TRBV29-1|TRBJ1-1
SVDRGMNTEAF
>TRBV5-1|TRBJ2-7
ASSLQAQPSYEQY
>TRBV19|TRBJ1-2
ATRTGASYT
>TRBV29-1|TRBJ2-7
SVGLPGQGVYEQY
>TRBV28|TRBJ1-1
ATLPGGGRTEAF
>TRBV25-1|TRBJ2-1
ASSEREGGRPNEQF
>TRBV24-1|TRBJ2-5
ATSDYNRGSEETQY
>TRBV30|TRBJ1-6
AWSGLDNSPLH
>TRBV7-9|TRBJ1-4
ASRNRSNEKLF
>TRBV30|TRBJ2-2
AWSSGTGRVGELF
>TRBV6-5|TRBJ1-5
ASSLQGNNQPQH
>TRBV19|TRBJ1-1
ASHRGANTEAF
>TRBV5-1|TRBJ1-4
ASSSTGVTNEKLF
>TRBV9|TRBJ1-3
ASSPETGGSGNTIY
>TRBV7-2|TRBJ1-1
ASSHLDRGLFEAF
>TRBV24-1|TRBJ1-5
ATSLGQGNQPQH
>TRBV12-3/TRBV12-4|TRBJ2-5
ASSRDREETQY
>TRBV30|TRBJ1-2
AWSVQVQGFYT
>TRBV5-1|TRBJ2-7
ASSPGLAGPYEQY
>TRBV5-4|TRBJ1-4
ASSWGRPGATNEKLF